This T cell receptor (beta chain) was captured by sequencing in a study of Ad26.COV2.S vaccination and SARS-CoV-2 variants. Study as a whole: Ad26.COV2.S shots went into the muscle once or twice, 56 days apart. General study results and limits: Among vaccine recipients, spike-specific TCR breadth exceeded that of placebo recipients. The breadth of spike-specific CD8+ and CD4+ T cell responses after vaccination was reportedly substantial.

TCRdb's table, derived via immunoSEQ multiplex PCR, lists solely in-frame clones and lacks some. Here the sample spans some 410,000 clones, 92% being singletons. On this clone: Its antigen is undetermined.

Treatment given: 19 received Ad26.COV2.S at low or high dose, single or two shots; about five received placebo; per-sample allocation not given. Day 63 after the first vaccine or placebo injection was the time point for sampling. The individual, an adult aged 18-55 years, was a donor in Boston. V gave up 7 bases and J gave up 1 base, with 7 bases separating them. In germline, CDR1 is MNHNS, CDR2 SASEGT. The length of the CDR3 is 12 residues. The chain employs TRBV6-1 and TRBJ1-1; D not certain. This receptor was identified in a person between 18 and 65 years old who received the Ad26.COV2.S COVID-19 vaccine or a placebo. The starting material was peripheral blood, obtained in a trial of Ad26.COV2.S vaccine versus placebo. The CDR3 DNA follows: TGTGCCAGCAACGAGGGGAACACTGAAGCTTTCTTT. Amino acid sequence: CASNEGNTEAFF.